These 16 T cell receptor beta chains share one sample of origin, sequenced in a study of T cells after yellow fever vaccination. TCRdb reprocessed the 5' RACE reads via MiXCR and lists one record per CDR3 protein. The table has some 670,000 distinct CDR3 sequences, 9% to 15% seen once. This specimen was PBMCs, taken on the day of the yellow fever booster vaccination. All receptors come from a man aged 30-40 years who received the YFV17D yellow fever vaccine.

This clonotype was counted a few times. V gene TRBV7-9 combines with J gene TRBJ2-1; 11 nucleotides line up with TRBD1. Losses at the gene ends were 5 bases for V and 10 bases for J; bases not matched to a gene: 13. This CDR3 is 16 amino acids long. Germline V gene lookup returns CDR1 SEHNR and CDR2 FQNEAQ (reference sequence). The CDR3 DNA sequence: TGTGCCAGCAGCAATGCCGGGACAGGGGGTCGTGGCGAGCAGTTCTTC. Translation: CASSNAGTGGRGEQFF.

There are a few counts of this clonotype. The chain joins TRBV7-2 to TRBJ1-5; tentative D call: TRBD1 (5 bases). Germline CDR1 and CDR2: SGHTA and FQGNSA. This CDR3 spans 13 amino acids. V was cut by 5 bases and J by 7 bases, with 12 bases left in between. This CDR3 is CASSVQGGQPQHF. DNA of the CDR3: TGTGCCAGCAGCGTCCAGGGCGGCCAGCCCCAGCATTTT.

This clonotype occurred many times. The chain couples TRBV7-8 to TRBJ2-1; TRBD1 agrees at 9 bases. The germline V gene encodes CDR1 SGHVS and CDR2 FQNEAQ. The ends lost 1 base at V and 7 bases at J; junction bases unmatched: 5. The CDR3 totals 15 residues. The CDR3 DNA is TGTGCCAGCAGCTTAGGGGACAGGGCTGGGAATGAGCAGTTCTTC. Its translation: CASSLGDRAGNEQFF.

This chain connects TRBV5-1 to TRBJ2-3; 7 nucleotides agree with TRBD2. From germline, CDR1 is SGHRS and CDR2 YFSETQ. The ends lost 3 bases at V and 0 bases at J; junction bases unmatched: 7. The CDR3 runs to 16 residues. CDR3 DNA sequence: TGCGCCAGCAGCTACGGACTAGAACGTAGCACAGATACGCAGTATTTT. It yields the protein CASSYGLERSTDTQYF.

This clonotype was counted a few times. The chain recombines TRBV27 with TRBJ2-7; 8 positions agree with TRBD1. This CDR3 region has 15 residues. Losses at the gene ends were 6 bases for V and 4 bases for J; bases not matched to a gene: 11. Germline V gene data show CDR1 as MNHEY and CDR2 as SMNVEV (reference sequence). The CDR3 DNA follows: TGTGCCAGCAGATATAAGACAGGGGTGGGTTACGAGCAGTACTTC. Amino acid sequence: CASRYKTGVGYEQYF.

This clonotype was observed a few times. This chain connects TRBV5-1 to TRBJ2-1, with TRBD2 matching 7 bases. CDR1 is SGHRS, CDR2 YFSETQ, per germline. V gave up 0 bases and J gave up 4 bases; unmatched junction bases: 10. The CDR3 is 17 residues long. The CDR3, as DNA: TGCGCCAGCAGCTTGGAGGTATCTAGCGGAATTTACAATGAGCAGTTCTTC. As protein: CASSLEVSSGIYNEQFF.

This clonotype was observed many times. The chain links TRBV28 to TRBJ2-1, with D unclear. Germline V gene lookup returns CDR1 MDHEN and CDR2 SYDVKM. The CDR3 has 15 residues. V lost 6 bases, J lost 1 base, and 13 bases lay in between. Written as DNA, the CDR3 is TGTGCCAGCAGCTCCAGGCTCGATTCCTACAATGAGCAGTTCTTC. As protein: CASSSRLDSYNEQFF. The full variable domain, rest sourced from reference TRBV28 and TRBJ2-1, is DVKVTQSSRYLVKRTGEKVFLECVQDMDHENMFWYRQDPGLGLRLIYFSYDVKMKEKGDIPEGYSVSREKKERFSLILESASTNQTSMYLCASSSRLDSYNEQFFGPGTRLTVL.

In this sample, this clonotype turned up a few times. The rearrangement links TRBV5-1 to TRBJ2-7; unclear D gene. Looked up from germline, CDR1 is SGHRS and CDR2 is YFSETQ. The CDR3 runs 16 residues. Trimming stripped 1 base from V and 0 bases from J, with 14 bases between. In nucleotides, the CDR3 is TGCGCCAGCAGCTTGAGTCTGGGTGGTGTCTCCTACGAGCAGTACTTC. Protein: CASSLSLGGVSYEQYF. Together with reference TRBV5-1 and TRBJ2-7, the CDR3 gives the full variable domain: KAGVTQTPRYLIKTRGQQVTLSCSPISGHRSVSWYQQTPGQGLQFLFEYFSETQRNKGNFPGRFSGRQFSNSRSEMNVSTLELGDSALYLCASSLSLGGVSYEQYFGPGTRLTVT.

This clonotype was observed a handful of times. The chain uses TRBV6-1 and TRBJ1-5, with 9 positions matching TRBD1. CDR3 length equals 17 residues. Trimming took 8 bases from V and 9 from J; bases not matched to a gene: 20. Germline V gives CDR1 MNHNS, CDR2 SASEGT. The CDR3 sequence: CASHVWVSNRGRGPQHF. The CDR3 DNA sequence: TGTGCCAGCCACGTTTGGGTGTCGAACAGGGGGCGAGGGCCCCAGCATTTT.

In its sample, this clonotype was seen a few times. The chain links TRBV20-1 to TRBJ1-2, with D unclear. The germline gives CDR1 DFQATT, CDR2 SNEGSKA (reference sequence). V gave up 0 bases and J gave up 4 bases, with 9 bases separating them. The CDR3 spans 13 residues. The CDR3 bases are TGCAGTGCTAGAGATGAGGGCACCTATGGCTACACCTTC. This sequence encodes CSARDEGTYGYTF.

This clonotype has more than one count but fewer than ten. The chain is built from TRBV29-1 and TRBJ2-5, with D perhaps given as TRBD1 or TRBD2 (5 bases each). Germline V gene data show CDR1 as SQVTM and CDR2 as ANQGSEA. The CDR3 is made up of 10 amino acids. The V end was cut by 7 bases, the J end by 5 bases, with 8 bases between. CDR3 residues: CSAGTETQYF. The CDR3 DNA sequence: TGCAGCGCGGGGACGGAGACCCAGTACTTC. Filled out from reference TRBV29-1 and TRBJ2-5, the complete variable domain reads SAVISQKPSRDICQRGTSLTIQCQVDSQVTMMFWYRQQPGQSLTLIATANQGSEATYESGFVIDKFPISRPNLTFSTLTVSNMSPEDSSIYLCSAGTETQYFGPGTRLLVL.

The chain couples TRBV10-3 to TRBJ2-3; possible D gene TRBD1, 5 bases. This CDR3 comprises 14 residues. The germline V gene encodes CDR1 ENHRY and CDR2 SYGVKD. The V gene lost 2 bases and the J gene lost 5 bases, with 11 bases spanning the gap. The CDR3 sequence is CAISERGSGDTQYF. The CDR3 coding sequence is TGTGCCATCAGTGAGAGGGGTTCCGGAGATACGCAGTATTTT.

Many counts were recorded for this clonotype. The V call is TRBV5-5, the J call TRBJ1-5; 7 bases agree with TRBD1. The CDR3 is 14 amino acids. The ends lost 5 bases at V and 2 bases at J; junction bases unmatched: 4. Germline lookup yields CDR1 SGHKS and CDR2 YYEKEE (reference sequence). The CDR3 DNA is TGTGCCAGCAGTCACGACAGGGGCAATCAGCCCCAGCATTTT. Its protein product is CASSHDRGNQPQHF.

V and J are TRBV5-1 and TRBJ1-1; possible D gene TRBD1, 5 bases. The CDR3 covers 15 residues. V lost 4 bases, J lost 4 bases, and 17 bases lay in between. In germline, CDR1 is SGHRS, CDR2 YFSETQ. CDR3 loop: CASSTNPGRVTEAFF. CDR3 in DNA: TGCGCCAGCAGCACCAACCCGGGGCGAGTCACTGAAGCTTTCTTT.

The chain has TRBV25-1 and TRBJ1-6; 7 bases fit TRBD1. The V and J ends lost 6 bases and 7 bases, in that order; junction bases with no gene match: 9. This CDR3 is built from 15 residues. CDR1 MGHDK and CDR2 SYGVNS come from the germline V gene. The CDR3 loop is CASRLTGVANSPLHF. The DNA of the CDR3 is TGTGCCAGCAGGCTTACAGGGGTGGCAAATTCACCCCTCCACTTT.

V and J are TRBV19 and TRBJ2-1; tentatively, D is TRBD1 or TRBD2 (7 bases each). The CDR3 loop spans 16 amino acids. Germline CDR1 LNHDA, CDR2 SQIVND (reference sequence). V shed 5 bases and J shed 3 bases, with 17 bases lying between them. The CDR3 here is CASSAWRGTDYNEQFF. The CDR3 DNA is TGTGCCAGTAGTGCGTGGCGGGGGACAGACTACAATGAGCAGTTCTTC.